A selection of T cell receptor beta chains follows, all from one sample in a study of cytomegalovirus exposure and HLA in healthy donors. The table came from immunoSEQ multiplex PCR; TCRdb's copy has only in-frame clones and leaves some out. The sample consists of 90,000 to 120,000 clones, over 65% of them appearing once. Sequencing was carried out using PBMCs. The receptors here all came from a woman aged 40 to 50 in good health and CMV-seropositive. Each CDR3 is given with its conserved first and last residue.

len: 16; v_gene: TRBV5-4; CDR3aa: CASSLAASGGFYEQYF
len: 15; v_gene: TRBV7-4; CDR3aa: CASSRGTGYPGELFF
len: 15; v_gene: TRBV5-1; CDR3aa: CASSLDGKQAGELFF
len: 14; v_gene: TRBV4-1; CDR3aa: CASSRQSSYNEQFF
len: 13; v_gene: TRBV30; CDR3aa: CAWSVLSDYEQYF
len: 13; v_gene: TRBV19; CDR3aa: CASLGPGSGELFF
len: 14; v_gene: TRBV7-3; CDR3aa: CASSLTEGANVLTF
len: 15; v_gene: TRBV6-5; CDR3aa: CASRPRGTANSPLHF
len: 13; v_gene: TRBV7-9; CDR3aa: CASSQGLTPEAFF
len: 14; v_gene: TRBV2; CDR3aa: CASRRGGSDTEAFF
len: 14; v_gene: TRBV12-5; CDR3aa: CASGVGLSQETQYF
len: 14; v_gene: TRBV6-6; CDR3aa: CASSYSMVSYEQYF
len: 15; v_gene: TRBV6-6; CDR3aa: CASSYRLAGVNEQFF
len: 14; v_gene: TRBV7-9; CDR3aa: CASRTGVDTGELFF
len: 14; v_gene: TRBV15; CDR3aa: CATSREAENTEAFF
len: 14; v_gene: TRBV6-5; CDR3aa: CASSLPGGNTEAFF
len: 14; v_gene: TRBV9; CDR3aa: CASSSGTFLNEQFF
len: 13; v_gene: TRBV7-3; CDR3aa: CASSPGQLNEQFF
len: 13; v_gene: TRBV7-2; CDR3aa: CASTRLINTEAFF
len: 15; v_gene: TRBV7-8; CDR3aa: CASSKIQGANTEAFF
len: 14; v_gene: TRBV25-1; CDR3aa: CASSERDRYTEAFF
len: 17; v_gene: TRBV5-1; CDR3aa: CASSLPPSGGNQETQYF
len: 15; v_gene: TRBV5-1; CDR3aa: CASSNTTRGNSPLHF
len: 13; v_gene: TRBV6-5; CDR3aa: CASSYSEEVQAFF
len: 14; v_gene: TRBV30; CDR3aa: CAWSVSVRGTEAFF
len: 15; v_gene: TRBV30; CDR3aa: CAWIGGASSYNEQFF
len: 15; v_gene: TRBV15; CDR3aa: CATSRDPRSKNIQYF
len: 14; v_gene: TRBV4-3; CDR3aa: CASSQGMAAGEQFF
len: 18; v_gene: TRBV6-4; CDR3aa: CASSERDRGGRDNSPLHF
len: 15; v_gene: TRBV11-1; CDR3aa: CASSQHGLPSYEQYF
len: 13; v_gene: TRBV6-1; CDR3aa: CASSNLGGEKLFF
len: 16; v_gene: TRBV7-6; CDR3aa: CASSLGLQGRDNEQFF
len: 15; v_gene: TRBV5-1; CDR3aa: CASSLTGLASYEQYF
len: 16; v_gene: TRBV7-2; CDR3aa: CASVETSGGYTDTQYF
len: 13; v_gene: TRBV9; CDR3aa: CASNRGITDTQYF
len: 13; v_gene: TRBV7-2; CDR3aa: CASSLSVNQPQHF